These T cell receptor beta chains were read from a single sample in a study of blood T cell repertoires in COVID-19. TCRdb keeps only in-frame clones here, not all; method: immunoSEQ multiplex PCR. Of 220,000 or so clones detected, around three quarters appear once; the ten largest clones hold 5.5% to 7%. The source material was peripheral blood. These receptors all come from a woman in her seventies with acute or convalescent COVID-19. Each CDR3 is given with its conserved first and last residue. D genes are given only for firm matches. Not every row has a clone size; where given, it reads once, few, many or a size class.

v_call	clone_size	j_call	d_call	cdr3_nt	cdr3_aa
TRBV19	NA	TRBJ2-7	TRBD1	TGTGCCAGCCGCCGGACAGGGAGCTCCTACGAGCAGTACTTC	CASRRTGSSYEQYF
TRBV2	NA	TRBJ2-1	NA	TGTGCCAGCACTAACACCGGGAGTATCTCCTACAATGAGCAGTTCTTC	CASTNTGSISYNEQFF
TRBV6-6	NA	TRBJ2-7	TRBD2	TGTGCCAGCAGCCCCGGACTAGCGGCATCCTACGAGCAGTACTTC	CASSPGLAASYEQYF
TRBV28	few	TRBJ2-7	TRBD2	TGTGCCAGCGGAAAAGCGGGAGCGGCCTACGAGCAGTACTTC	CASGKAGAAYEQYF
TRBV23-1	NA	TRBJ2-3	NA	TGCGCCAGCAGTCAACTGGAGGGGTTGCCCAGGACAGATACGCAGTATTTT	CASSQLEGLPRTDTQYF
TRBV18	NA	TRBJ1-2	NA	TGTGCCAGCTCACCACCCCGGGGGGCGAGGGGCTATGGCTACACCTTC	CASSPPRGARGYGYTF
TRBV24-1	NA	TRBJ2-1	NA	TGTGCCACCAGTGATCCCCGTCAACGCGATGAGCAGTTCTTC	CATSDPRQRDEQFF
TRBV30	NA	TRBJ2-7	TRBD1	TGTGCCTGGAGTACCCTCGACAGGGGACGAACCTACGAGCAGTACTTC	CAWSTLDRGRTYEQYF
TRBV9	once	TRBJ1-6	NA	TGTGCCAGCAGCGCCCGGGTCGACTATAATTCACCCCTCCACTTT	CASSARVDYNSPLHF
TRBV5-1	NA	TRBJ2-1	NA	TGCGCCAGCAGCCGGGGAAAGGGGGAGCGCCCGTTAACCTACAATGAGCAGTTCTTC	CASSRGKGERPLTYNEQFF
TRBV5-1	NA	TRBJ1-1	NA	TGCGCCAGCAGCTTGGGAGGTCAGGGCAACACTGAAGCTTTCTTT	CASSLGGQGNTEAFF
TRBV29-1	NA	TRBJ1-4	TRBD1	TGCAGCGTGGGAACCGGGACAGGGGGCCTTGAAAAACTGTTTTTT	CSVGTGTGGLEKLFF
TRBV12-3/TRBV12-4	NA	TRBJ2-5	NA	TGTGCCAGCAGCCGCGGACATCGGGAGACCCAGTACTTC	CASSRGHRETQYF
TRBV29-1	NA	TRBJ2-1	NA	TGCAGCGTCGAAGGGCCTTGGGAGCAGTTCTTC	CSVEGPWEQFF
TRBV28	NA	TRBJ2-7	TRBD2	TGTGCCAGCAGTTTTGAGACTAGCGGGAGTGGGAGCAGGATCGGATACGAGCAGTACTTC	CASSFETSGSGSRIGYEQYF